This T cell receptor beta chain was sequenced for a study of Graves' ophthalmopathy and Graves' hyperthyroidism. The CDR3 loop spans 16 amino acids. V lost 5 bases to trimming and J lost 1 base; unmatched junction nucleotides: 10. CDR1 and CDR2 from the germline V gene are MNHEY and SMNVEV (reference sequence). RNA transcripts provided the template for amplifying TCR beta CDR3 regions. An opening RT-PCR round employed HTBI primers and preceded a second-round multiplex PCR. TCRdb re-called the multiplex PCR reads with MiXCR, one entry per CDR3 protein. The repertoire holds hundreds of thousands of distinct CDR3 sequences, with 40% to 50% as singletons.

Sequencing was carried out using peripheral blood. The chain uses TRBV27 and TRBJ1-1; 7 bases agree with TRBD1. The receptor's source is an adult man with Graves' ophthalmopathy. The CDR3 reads CASSTNRQGRNTEAFF. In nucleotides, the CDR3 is TGTGCCAGCAGTACTAACCGACAGGGCCGGAACACTGAAGCTTTCTTT.